This TCR beta chain was observed in a study of shared clonotypes between healthy human individuals. Notes on the study in general: The study drew on few donors, limiting represented genetic and exposure-history diversity.

TCRdb keeps only in-frame clones here, not all; method: immunoSEQ multiplex PCR. The profile shows 530,000 or so clones, about 79% of them singletons. Germline CDR1 and CDR2: SNHLY and FYNNEI. The V and J ends lost 5 bases and 2 bases, in that order; junction bases with no gene match: 2. The length of the CDR3 is 15 residues. With regard to this clone: The antigen remains undetermined. This may be a read error, as it is one base from a much larger clone.

Sequenced: PBMCs. The source is a woman aged 40 to 55 in good health. Some clones in this sample may be carry-over from other donors' samples. The chain has TRBV2 and TRBJ2-7; 14 bases match TRBD2. The CDR3 bases are TGTGCCAGCAGTCGACTAGCGGGAGGGGCCTACGAGCAGTACTTC. Residues: CASSRLAGGAYEQYF. The full variable domain, completed using reference TRBV2 and TRBJ2-7, is EPEVTQTPSHQVTQMGQEVILRCVPISNHLYFYWYRQILGQKVEFLVSFYNNEISEKSEIFDDQFSVERPDGSNFTLKIRSTKLEDSAMYFCASSRLAGGAYEQYFGPGTRLTVT.